This TCR beta chain was recovered during a study of shared T cell receptors in the human thymus. Clones were sequenced by immunoSEQ multiplex PCR, and TCRdb holds only the in-frame ones, with some missing. The table records 550,000 to 800,000 clones, approximately 83% of them present only once. The V gene's germline CDR1 is SNHLY and CDR2 FYNNEI. The length of the CDR3 is 13 residues. The V end lost 6 bases, the J end lost 10 bases, and 13 bases lay between the germline ends. The sample was also linked to a second study, of human thymus T cells. That report notes: Resected material from corrective heart surgery provided the thymus tissue analysed.

Sequencing was done on a sample of thymocytes. The TCR comes from a girl under three years old with a congenital heart defect. The gene calls are TRBV2 and TRBJ1-6; D remains ambiguous. Here the CDR3 DNA reads TGTGCCAGCAGAGCCCCTATGTGGTCACCCCTCCACTTT. Amino acid sequence: CASRAPMWSPLHF. The full variable domain, rest sourced from reference TRBV2 and TRBJ1-6, is EPEVTQTPSHQVTQMGQEVILRCVPISNHLYFYWYRQILGQKVEFLVSFYNNEISEKSEIFDDQFSVERPDGSNFTLKIRSTKLEDSAMYFCASRAPMWSPLHFGNGTRLTVT.